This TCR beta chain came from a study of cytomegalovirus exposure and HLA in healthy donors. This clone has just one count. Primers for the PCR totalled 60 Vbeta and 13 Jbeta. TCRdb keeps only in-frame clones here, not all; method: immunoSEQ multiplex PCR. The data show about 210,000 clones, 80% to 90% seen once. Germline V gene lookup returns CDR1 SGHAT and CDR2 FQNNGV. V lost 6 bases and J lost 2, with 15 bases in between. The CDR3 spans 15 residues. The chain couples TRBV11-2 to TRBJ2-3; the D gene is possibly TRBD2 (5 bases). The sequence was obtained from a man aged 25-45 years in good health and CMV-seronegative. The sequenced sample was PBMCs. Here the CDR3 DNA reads TGTGCCAGCAGGTCGGGCGGGCACTACACAGATACGCAGTATTTT. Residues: CASRSGGHYTDTQYF.